This TCR beta chain is drawn from a study of blood T cell repertoires in COVID-19. Study-wide background: There were acute and convalescent COVID-19 samples, and they came from the United States, Italy and Spain. The analysed material was cDNA or gDNA that came from T cells, B-cell-depleted T cells, or PBMCs.

The Seattle patients, enrolled during active infection, were followed longitudinally. Authors' processing steps: From reference gene primer amplification, estimates of nucleated cell counts were derived. The table came from immunoSEQ multiplex PCR; TCRdb's copy has only in-frame clones and leaves some out. The V and J calls and clone size are taken from that table; D and trimming were inferred from the DNA. Altogether around 60,000 clones are present, about 80% being singletons, with the ten largest covering approximately 21%. The CDR3 length is 12 residues. The V gene end was trimmed by 3 bases and the J gene end by 7 bases; junction bases not matched to a gene: 1. Germline loops: CDR1 DFQATT, CDR2 SNEGSKA (reference sequence).

The gene calls are TRBV20-1 and TRBJ1-4; 8 bases match TRBD1. The sample taken for sequencing was peripheral blood. This clonotype originated in a man aged 25-45 years with COVID-19, enrolled during active disease. In DNA form, the CDR3 reads TGCAGTGCTAGTGGACAGGGTGAAAAACTGTTTTTT. It is translated as CSASGQGEKLFF.